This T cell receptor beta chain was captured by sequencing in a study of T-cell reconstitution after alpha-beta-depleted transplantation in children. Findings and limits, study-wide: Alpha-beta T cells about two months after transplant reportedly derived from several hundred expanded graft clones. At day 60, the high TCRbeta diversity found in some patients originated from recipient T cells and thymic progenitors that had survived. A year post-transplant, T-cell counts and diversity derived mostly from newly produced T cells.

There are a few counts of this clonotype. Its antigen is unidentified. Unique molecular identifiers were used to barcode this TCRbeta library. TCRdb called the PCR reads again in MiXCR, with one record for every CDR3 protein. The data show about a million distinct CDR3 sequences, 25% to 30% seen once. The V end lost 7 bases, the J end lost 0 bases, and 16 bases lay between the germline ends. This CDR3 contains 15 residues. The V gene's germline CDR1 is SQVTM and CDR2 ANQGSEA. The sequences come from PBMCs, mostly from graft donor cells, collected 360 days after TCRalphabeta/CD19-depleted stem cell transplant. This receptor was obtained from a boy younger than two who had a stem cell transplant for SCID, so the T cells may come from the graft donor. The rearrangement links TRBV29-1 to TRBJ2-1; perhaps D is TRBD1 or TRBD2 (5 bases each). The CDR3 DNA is TGCAGCGCCGGGGCAGGGTTTAGCTCCTACAATGAGCAGTTCTTC. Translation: CSAGAGFSSYNEQFF.